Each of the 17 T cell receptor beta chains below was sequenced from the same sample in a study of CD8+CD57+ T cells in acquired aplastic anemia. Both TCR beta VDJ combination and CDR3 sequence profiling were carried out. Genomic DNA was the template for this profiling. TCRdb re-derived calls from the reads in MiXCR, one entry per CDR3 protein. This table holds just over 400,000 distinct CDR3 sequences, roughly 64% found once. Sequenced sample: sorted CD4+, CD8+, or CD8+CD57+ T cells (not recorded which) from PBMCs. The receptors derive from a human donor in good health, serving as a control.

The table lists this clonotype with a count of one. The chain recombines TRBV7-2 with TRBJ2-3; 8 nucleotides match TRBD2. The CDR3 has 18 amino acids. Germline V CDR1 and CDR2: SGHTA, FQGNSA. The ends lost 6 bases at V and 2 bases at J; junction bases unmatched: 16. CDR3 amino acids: CASSFGISRGDNTDTQYF. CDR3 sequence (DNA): TGTGCCAGCAGTTTCGGTATATCGCGGGGGGATAACACAGATACGCAGTATTTT.

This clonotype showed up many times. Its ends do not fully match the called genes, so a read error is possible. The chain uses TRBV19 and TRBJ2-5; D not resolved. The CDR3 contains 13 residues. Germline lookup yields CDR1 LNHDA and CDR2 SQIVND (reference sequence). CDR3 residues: CASSPLDQETQYF. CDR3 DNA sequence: TGTGCCAGTAGTCCACTCGACCAGGAGACCCAGTACTTC.

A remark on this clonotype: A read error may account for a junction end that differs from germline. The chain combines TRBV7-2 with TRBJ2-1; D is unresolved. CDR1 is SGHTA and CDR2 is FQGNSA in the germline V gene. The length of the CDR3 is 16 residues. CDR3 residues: CASSLVDYGPNSDLLF. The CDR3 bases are TGTGCCAGCAGCTTAGTGGATTACGGTCCGAATTCAGACCTCCTCTTC.

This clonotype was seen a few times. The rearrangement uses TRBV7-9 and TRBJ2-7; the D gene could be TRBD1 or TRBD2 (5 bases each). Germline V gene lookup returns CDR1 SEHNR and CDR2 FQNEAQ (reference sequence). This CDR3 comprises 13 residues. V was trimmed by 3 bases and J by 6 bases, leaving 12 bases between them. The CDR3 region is CASSFGPGGEQYF. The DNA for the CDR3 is TGTGCCAGCAGCTTCGGGCCTGGGGGCGAGCAGTACTTC.

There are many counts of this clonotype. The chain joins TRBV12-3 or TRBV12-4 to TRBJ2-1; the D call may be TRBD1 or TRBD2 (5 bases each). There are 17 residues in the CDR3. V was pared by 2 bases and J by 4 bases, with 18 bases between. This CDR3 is CASSLTMTFEGYNEQFF. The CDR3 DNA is TGTGCCAGCAGTTTAACGATGACATTTGAGGGGTACAATGAGCAGTTCTTC.

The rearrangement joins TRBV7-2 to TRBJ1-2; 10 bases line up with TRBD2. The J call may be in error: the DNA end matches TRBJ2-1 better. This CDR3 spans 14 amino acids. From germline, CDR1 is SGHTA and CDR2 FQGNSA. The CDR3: CASSSIAGGFEQFF. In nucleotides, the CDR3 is TGTGCCAGCAGTTCTATAGCGGGGGGCTTTGAGCAGTTCTTC.

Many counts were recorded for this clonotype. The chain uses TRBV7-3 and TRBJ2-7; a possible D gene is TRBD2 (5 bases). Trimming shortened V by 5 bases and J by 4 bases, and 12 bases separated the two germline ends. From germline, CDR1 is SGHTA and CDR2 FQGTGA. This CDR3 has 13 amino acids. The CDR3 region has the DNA TGTGCCAGCAGCCGTAGTCGAGGGTACGAGCAGTACTTC. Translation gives CASSRSRGYEQYF.

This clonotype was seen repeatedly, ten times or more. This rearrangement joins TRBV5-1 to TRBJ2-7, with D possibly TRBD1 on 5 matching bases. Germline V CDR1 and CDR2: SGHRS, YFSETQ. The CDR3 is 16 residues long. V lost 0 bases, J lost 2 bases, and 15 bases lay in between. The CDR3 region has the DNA TGCGCCAGCAGCTTGGGTCGGCAGGGTGGGACCTACGAGCAGTACTTC. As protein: CASSLGRQGGTYEQYF. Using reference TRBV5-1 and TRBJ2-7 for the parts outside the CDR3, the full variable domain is KAGVTQTPRYLIKTRGQQVTLSCSPISGHRSVSWYQQTPGQGLQFLFEYFSETQRNKGNFPGRFSGRQFSNSRSEMNVSTLELGDSALYLCASSLGRQGGTYEQYFGPGTRLTVT.

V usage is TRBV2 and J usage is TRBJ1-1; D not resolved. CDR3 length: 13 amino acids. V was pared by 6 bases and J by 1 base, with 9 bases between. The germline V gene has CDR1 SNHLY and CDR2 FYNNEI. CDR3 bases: TGTGCCAGCAGGGAGACAAGGAACACTGAAGCTTTCTTT. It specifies CASRETRNTEAFF. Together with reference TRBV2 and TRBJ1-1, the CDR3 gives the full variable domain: EPEVTQTPSHQVTQMGQEVILRCVPISNHLYFYWYRQILGQKVEFLVSFYNNEISEKSEIFDDQFSVERPDGSNFTLKIRSTKLEDSAMYFCASRETRNTEAFFGQGTRLTVV.

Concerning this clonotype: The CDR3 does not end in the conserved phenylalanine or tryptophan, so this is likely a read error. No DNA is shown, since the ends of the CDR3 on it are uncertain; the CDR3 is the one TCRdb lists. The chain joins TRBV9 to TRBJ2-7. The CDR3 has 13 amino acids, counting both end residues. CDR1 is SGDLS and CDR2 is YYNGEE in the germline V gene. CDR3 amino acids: CASSGHGELNYEL.

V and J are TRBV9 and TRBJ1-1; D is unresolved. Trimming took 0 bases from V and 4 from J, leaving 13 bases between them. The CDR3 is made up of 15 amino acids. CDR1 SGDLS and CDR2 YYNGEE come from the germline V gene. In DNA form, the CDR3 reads TGTGCCAGCAGCGTAGATGGCGGGGTTGGCACTGAAGCTTTCTTT. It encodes CASSVDGGVGTEAFF.

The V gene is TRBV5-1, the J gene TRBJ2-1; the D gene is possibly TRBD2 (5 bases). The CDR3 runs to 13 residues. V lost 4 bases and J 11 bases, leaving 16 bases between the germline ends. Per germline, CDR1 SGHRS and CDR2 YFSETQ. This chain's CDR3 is CASSLLRGAKQFF. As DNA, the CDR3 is TGCGCCAGCAGCCTACTACGGGGTGCCAAGCAGTTCTTC.

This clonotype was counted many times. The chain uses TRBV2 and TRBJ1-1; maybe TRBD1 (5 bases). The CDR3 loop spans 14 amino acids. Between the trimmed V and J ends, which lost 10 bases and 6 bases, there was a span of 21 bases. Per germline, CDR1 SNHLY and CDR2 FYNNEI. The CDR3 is CANKIYGTGSEAFF. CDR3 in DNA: TGTGCCAACAAAATTTATGGGACGGGCTCTGAAGCTTTCTTT. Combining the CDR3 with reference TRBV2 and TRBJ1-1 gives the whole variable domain EPEVTQTPSHQVTQMGQEVILRCVPISNHLYFYWYRQILGQKVEFLVSFYNNEISEKSEIFDDQFSVERPDGSNFTLKIRSTKLEDSAMYFCANKIYGTGSEAFFGQGTRLTVV.

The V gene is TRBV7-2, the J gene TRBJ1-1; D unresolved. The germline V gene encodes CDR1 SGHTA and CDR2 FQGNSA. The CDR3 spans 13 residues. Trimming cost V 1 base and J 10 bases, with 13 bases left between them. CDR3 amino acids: CASSLVPGSAAFF. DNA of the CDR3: TGTGCCAGCAGCTTAGTCCCGGGTTCTGCAGCTTTCTTT.

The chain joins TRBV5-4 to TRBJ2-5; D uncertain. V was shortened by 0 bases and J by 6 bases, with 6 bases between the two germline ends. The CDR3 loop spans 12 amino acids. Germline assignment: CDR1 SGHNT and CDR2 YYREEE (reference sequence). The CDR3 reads CASSLEEQTQYF. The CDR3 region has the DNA TGTGCCAGCAGCTTGGAAGAACAGACCCAGTACTTC.

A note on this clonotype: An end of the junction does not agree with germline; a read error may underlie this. CDR3 sequence reads: CASSPEGGRETQHF. DNA for the CDR3: TGTGCCAGCAGCCCGGAAGGGGGGAGGGAGACCCAGCACTTC. The chain has TRBV9 and TRBJ2-5; possible D gene TRBD2, 7 bases. The germline gives CDR1 SGDLS, CDR2 YYNGEE. The CDR3 is 14 amino acids.

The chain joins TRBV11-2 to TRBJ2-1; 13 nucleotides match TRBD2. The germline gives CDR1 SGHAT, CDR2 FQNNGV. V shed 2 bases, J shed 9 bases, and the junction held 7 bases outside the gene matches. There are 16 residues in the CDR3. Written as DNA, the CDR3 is TGTGCCAGCAGCTTAAAACTAGCGGGGGGGATAGGTGAGCAGTTCTTC. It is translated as CASSLKLAGGIGEQFF.